This passage covers 17 T cell receptor beta chains from one sample sequenced in a study of T-cell reconstitution after alpha-beta-depleted transplantation in children. Using unique molecular identifiers, the investigators prepared the TCRbeta library. TCRdb processed the PCR reads anew with MiXCR; each CDR3 protein has one entry. The data show approximately 430,000 distinct CDR3 sequences, roughly 17% seen once. Specimen: PBMCs, mostly from graft donor cells, collected 360 days after TCRalphabeta/CD19-depleted stem cell transplant. These receptors all come from a boy in the first two years of life who had a stem cell transplant for Wiskott-Aldrich syndrome, so the T cells may come from the graft donor.

CDR3 nucleotide sequence: TGTGCCAGCGGGACAGGGAGGTACGAGACCCAGTACTTC. This translates into CASGTGRYETQYF. The chain joins TRBV6-6 to TRBJ2-5, with 9 bases identical to TRBD1. CDR3 size: 13 residues. CDR1 is MNHNY, CDR2 SVGAGI, per germline (reference sequence). The trim removed 8 bases at V and 5 bases at J, leaving 6 bases unmatched.

The sample holds a few counts of this clonotype. The chain couples TRBV4-3 to TRBJ2-1; D unresolved. CDR1 is LGHNA and CDR2 is YSLEER in the germline V gene. The CDR3 runs 14 residues. The V gene lost 1 base and the J gene lost 3 bases, with 7 bases spanning the gap. The CDR3 loop reads CASSQGRNYNEQFF. The CDR3 DNA is TGCGCCAGCAGCCAAGGACGGAACTACAATGAGCAGTTCTTC.

V is TRBV4-1 and J is TRBJ2-7; tentatively, D is TRBD1 (6 bases). Between the trimmed V and J ends, which lost 3 bases and 3 bases, there was a span of 15 bases. Per germline, CDR1 MGHRA and CDR2 YSYEKL. CDR3 size: 15 residues. CDR3 residues: CASSQEGTSDYEQYF. In DNA form, the CDR3 reads TGCGCCAGCAGCCAGGAAGGGACAAGCGACTACGAGCAGTACTTC.

In its sample, this clonotype was seen a few times. J is TRBJ1-2 and V is TRBV18; D unresolved. The CDR3 is 15 amino acids. Trimming stripped 1 base from V and 4 bases from J, with 13 bases between. Per germline, CDR1 KGHSH and CDR2 LQKENI. The CDR3 nucleotides are TGTGCCAGCTCACCACTTATCCTTACGGGCTATGGCTACACCTTC. Translation: CASSPLILTGYGYTF.

CDR3 loop: CASSYPGGGGNQPQHF. The CDR3 DNA sequence: TGTGCCAGCAGTTACCCCGGAGGTGGCGGCAATCAGCCCCAGCATTTT. The chain has TRBV6-5 and TRBJ1-5; no clear D. V was clipped by 2 bases and J by 2 bases, with 13 bases between them. The germline CDR1 and CDR2 sequences are MNHEY and SVGAGI. CDR3 length: 16 amino acids.

The genes are TRBV5-1 and TRBJ2-7; D not resolved. The V gene's germline CDR1 is SGHRS and CDR2 YFSETQ. V dropped 4 bases and J dropped 2 bases, with 10 bases sitting between them. The CDR3 is made up of 13 amino acids. This CDR3 reads CASSPTTPYEQYF. In nucleotides, the CDR3 is TGCGCCAGCAGCCCGACGACCCCCTACGAGCAGTACTTC. The variable domain in full, completed from reference TRBV5-1 and TRBJ2-7, reads KAGVTQTPRYLIKTRGQQVTLSCSPISGHRSVSWYQQTPGQGLQFLFEYFSETQRNKGNFPGRFSGRQFSNSRSEMNVSTLELGDSALYLCASSPTTPYEQYFGPGTRLTVT.

This clonotype was counted only a few times. The rearrangement uses TRBV4-3 and TRBJ2-1; D is ambiguous. V dropped 0 bases and J dropped 4 bases, with 7 bases sitting between them. The CDR3 consists of 14 residues. Germline values: CDR1 LGHNA, CDR2 YSLEER. The CDR3 coding sequence is TGCGCCAGCAGCCAAGATGGGGTTTACAATGAGCAGTTCTTC. The encoded protein is CASSQDGVYNEQFF.

This sequence joins TRBV2 and TRBJ1-1; a possible D gene is TRBD1 (5 bases). V shed 6 bases and J shed 8 bases, with 13 bases lying between them. The CDR3 has 12 residues. Germline loops: CDR1 SNHLY, CDR2 FYNNEI. This CDR3 is CASRGKGAEAFF. CDR3 DNA sequence: TGTGCCAGCAGGGGGAAAGGGGCGGAAGCTTTCTTT.

This clonotype was recorded a few times. The rearrangement links TRBV6-1 to TRBJ2-7, with 7 bases identical to TRBD1. CDR3 length equals 15 residues. V shed 11 bases and J 2 bases; nucleotides not matched to a gene: 15. CDR1 is MNHNS, CDR2 SASEGT, per germline. The CDR3 DNA is TGTGCCGCATCGTACAGGACAGGCCTCCCCTACGAGCAGTACTTC. This sequence encodes CAASYRTGLPYEQYF.

This clonotype appeared a few times. The genes are TRBV11-2 and TRBJ1-2, with 8 bases identical to TRBD1. J lost 4 bases, V lost 0 bases, and 4 bases had no gene match. Germline V gene sequence: CDR1 SGHAT, CDR2 FQNNGV. This CDR3 comprises 15 residues. DNA of the CDR3: TGTGCCAGCAGCTTAGATCGGACAGGGACCTATGGCTACACCTTC. Its protein product is CASSLDRTGTYGYTF. The entire variable domain, with the rest obtained from reference TRBV11-2 and TRBJ1-2, is as follows: EAGVAQSPRYKIIEKRQSVAFWCNPISGHATLYWYQQILGQGPKLLIQFQNNGVVDDSQLPKDRFSAERLKGVDSTLKIQPAKLEDSAVYLCASSLDRTGTYGYTFGSGTRLTVV.

The table lists this clonotype with a few counts. V and J are TRBV10-3 and TRBJ2-1; the match to TRBD1 covers 7 bases. Trimming took 0 bases from V and 3 from J; bases not matched to a gene: 5. Per germline, CDR1 ENHRY and CDR2 SYGVKD. There are 16 residues in the CDR3. The CDR3 DNA sequence: TGTGCCATCAGTGAGTCGACAGGGATCTACTACAATGAGCAGTTCTTC. Protein sequence: CAISESTGIYYNEQFF.

The table lists this clonotype with a few counts. This chain's CDR3 is CASSFGGPDSYEQYF. CDR3 coding DNA: TGTGCCAGCAGCTTCGGGGGGCCGGACTCCTACGAGCAGTACTTC. J is TRBJ2-7 and V is TRBV7-9; D possibly corresponds to TRBD2 (7 bases). Germline V gene data show CDR1 as SEHNR and CDR2 as FQNEAQ (reference sequence). The CDR3 totals 15 residues. Trimming cost V 3 bases and J 0 bases, with 12 bases left between them.

In this sample, this clonotype turned up a few times. This chain links TRBV7-2 with TRBJ2-3; either TRBD1 or TRBD2 may fit D (6 bases each). The CDR3 has 16 residues. V dropped 1 base and J dropped 2 bases, with 13 bases sitting between them. Germline CDR1 and CDR2: SGHTA and FQGNSA. In nucleotides, the CDR3 is TGTGCCAGCAGCTTAGGTCAGGGGAGGTTCACAGATACGCAGTATTTT. Its protein product is CASSLGQGRFTDTQYF.

This clonotype came up a few times. This chain uses TRBV10-3 with TRBJ2-7; 11 positions match TRBD2. The CDR3 totals 13 residues. Looked up from germline, CDR1 is ENHRY and CDR2 is SYGVKD. V was clipped by 3 bases and J by 5 bases; unmatched bases: 0. The CDR3 coding sequence is TGTGCCATCAGTGAACTAGCGGGAGACGAGCAGTACTTC. Protein: CAISELAGDEQYF.

The chain is built from TRBV29-1 and TRBJ2-3, with D maybe TRBD2 (5 bases). There are 14 residues in the CDR3. From germline, CDR1 is SQVTM and CDR2 ANQGSEA. With 4 bases removed from V and 8 bases from J, the gap between germline ends came to 19 bases. CDR3 coding DNA: TGCAGCGTTGGGGTTAGCTCGAGACGGGGTACGCAGTATTTT. Its protein is CSVGVSSRRGTQYF.

This clonotype was picked up a small number of times. This chain joins TRBV6-5 and TRBJ2-5; D is possibly TRBD1 (7 bases). Germline V lookup: CDR1 MNHEY, CDR2 SVGAGI. Trimming shortened V by 2 bases and J by 0 bases, and 19 bases separated the two germline ends. The CDR3 totals 18 residues. CDR3 in DNA: TGTGCCAGCAGTTACACGGGCAGGGGGGTATCGTACCAAGAGACCCAGTACTTC. Protein: CASSYTGRGVSYQETQYF.

V usage is TRBV7-9 and J usage is TRBJ2-1; a possible D gene is TRBD2 (6 bases). Trimming removed 6 bases from V and 7 bases from J, with 10 bases in between. Germline values: CDR1 SEHNR, CDR2 FQNEAQ (reference sequence). The length of the CDR3 is 12 residues. CDR3 residues: CASRESGNEQFF. In DNA form, the CDR3 reads TGTGCCAGCAGGGAGAGCGGGAATGAGCAGTTCTTC.